This is a list of T cell receptor beta chains from one sample in a study of T cells in Graves' hyperthyroidism and ophthalmopathy. Each CDR3 protein gets one entry after TCRdb re-called the multiplex PCR reads with MiXCR. The profile shows some 760,000 distinct CDR3 sequences, around 15% of them singletons. The sequenced sample was blood. These receptors all come from a woman in her late teens or twenties with Graves' hyperthyroidism. CDR3s include the opening cysteine and the closing phenylalanine or tryptophan. The D gene is left open where the match is weak. Clone sizes are given selectively: once, few, many, or a class where the clone is expanded.

d_call clone_size j_call v_call cdr3_nt cdr3_aa
NA many TRBJ2-5 TRBV7-9 TGTGCCAGCAGCAACCAAGAGACCCAGTACTTC CASSNQETQYF
NA many TRBJ1-3 TRBV2 TGTGCCAGCAGTGTCTATGGGTCTTCATCGAGGGGCTCTGGAAACACCATATATTTT CASSVYGSSSRGSGNTIYF
NA many TRBJ2-1 TRBV2 TGTGCCAGCAGGGACTCTTCCTACAATGAGCAGTTCTTC CASRDSSYNEQFF
NA NA TRBJ2-1 TRBV7-9 TGTGCCAGCAGCTTAAAAAATTTTAGGGGGGGAACCTACAATGAGCAGTTCTTC CASSLKNFRGGTYNEQFF
NA many TRBJ2-7 TRBV18 TGTGCCAGCTCACTCAGCGACGAGCAGTACTTC CASSLSDEQYF
NA many TRBJ1-4 TRBV5-1 TGCGCCAGCAGCTTGGGGATTGAAGGGCGCACAACTAATGAAAAACTGTTTTTT CASSLGIEGRTTNEKLFF
TRBD2 many TRBJ2-7 TRBV20-1 TGCAGTGCTGGGACTAGCGGGAGTTACGAGCAGTACTTC CSAGTSGSYEQYF
NA NA TRBJ2-1 TRBV4-3 TGCGCCAGCAGCCTCAACGGTCAGGGGCGCCTCTACAATGAGCAGTTCTTC CASSLNGQGRLYNEQFF
NA NA TRBJ2-7 TRBV4-1 TGCGCCAGCCGGGACCCTAAGCGGTCCTACGAGCAGTACTTC CASRDPKRSYEQYF
NA few TRBJ1-2 TRBV6-1 TGTGCCAGCACCGTTGGGACGGACAGATATGGCTACACCTTC CASTVGTDRYGYTF
NA NA TRBJ1-1 TRBV5-1 TGCGCCAGCAGCGGCCAGGGGACGGAGACCACTGAAGCTTTCTTT CASSGQGTETTEAFF
NA NA TRBJ2-1 TRBV24-1 TGTGCCACCCGGGACTCCTACAATGAGCAGTTCTTC CATRDSYNEQFF
NA NA TRBJ2-7 TRBV12-3/TRBV12-4 TGTGCCAGCAGTCTTTCCGGGGCTCAGAGGGCCGAGCAGTACTTC CASSLSGAQRAEQYF
NA NA TRBJ2-1 TRBV14 TGTGCCGGCAGCCAAGATCTGAGCTCCTACAATGAGCAGTTCTTC CAGSQDLSSYNEQFF
NA many TRBJ2-2 TRBV5-1 TGCGCCAGCAGGCACACTAACACCGGGGAGCTGTTTTTT CASRHTNTGELFF
NA NA TRBJ2-7 TRBV20-1 TGCAGTGTAGAAGGTATCCTGTACGAGCAGTACTTC CSVEGILYEQYF
NA many TRBJ2-1 TRBV20-1 TGCAGTGCTAAAGAGGGAATGGTGAGAAATGAGCAGTTCTTC CSAKEGMVRNEQFF
NA many TRBJ2-4 TRBV3-1 TGTGCCAGCAGTCCCCCCTTTGGCGGCCCCAACATTCAGTACTTC CASSPPFGGPNIQYF
NA many TRBJ2-1 TRBV7-9 TGTGCCAGCAGCCGACTAGGGGCTTCCTACAATGAGCAGTTCTTC CASSRLGASYNEQFF
NA many TRBJ1-4 TRBV6-5 TGTGCCAGCAGTTACTCAGGACAGACCGAAAAACTGTTTTTT CASSYSGQTEKLFF
NA few TRBJ1-6 TRBV7-9 TGTGCCAGCAGCTTGGGTTCCGACACCCCCCTCCACTTT CASSLGSDTPLHF
NA many TRBJ2-7 TRBV10-2 TGCGCCAGCAGTGAGGTAGGCAGGGACCCTAAACAGCAGTACTTC CASSEVGRDPKQQYF
NA few TRBJ2-5 TRBV12-5 TGTGCTAGTGGTTTGCGGGAGACCCAGTACTTC CASGLRETQYF
NA NA TRBJ2-1 TRBV9 TGTGCCAGCAGCGTAGAGCAGGGGGGTTTTGAGCAGTTCTTC CASSVEQGGFEQFF
TRBD2 many TRBJ2-1 TRBV28 TGTGCCAGCACAACTCGGGGGGGGACTAGCGGGTACAATGAGCAGTTCTTC CASTTRGGTSGYNEQFF
NA few TRBJ2-3 TRBV13 TGTGCCAGCAGCCGCCTGGGTTTCGGTACAGATACGCAGTATTTT CASSRLGFGTDTQYF
NA NA TRBJ2-2 TRBV24-1 TGTGCCACCAGTTCGACAGAAGAGCCCGGGGAGCTGTTTTTT CATSSTEEPGELFF
NA NA TRBJ2-1 TRBV20-1 TGCAGTGCAAAAACCCCCAGGGGCTCGGGGAATGAGCAGTTCTTC CSAKTPRGSGNEQFF
NA NA TRBJ1-2 TRBV25-1 TGTGCCAGCAGTGAACGTAGACAAAAGGCTGGCTACACCTTC CASSERRQKAGYTF
NA NA TRBJ1-6 TRBV7-9 TGTGCCAGCAGCTTAGCACTGTTCAATTCACCCCTCCACTTT CASSLALFNSPLHF
NA NA TRBJ2-3 TRBV15 TGTGCCACCAGCAGAGATATAGGATCAGATACGCAGTATTTT CATSRDIGSDTQYF
NA NA TRBJ1-4 TRBV10-2 TGCGCCAGCGGCTCCTTCAGGACAGACGAAAAACTGTTTTTT CASGSFRTDEKLFF
NA NA TRBJ2-3 TRBV11-2 TGTGCCAGCAGCTTAGTGGTGGGGACTCGGCTGGATACGCAGTATTTT CASSLVVGTRLDTQYF
TRBD2 many TRBJ2-7 TRBV20-1 TGCAGTGCTAGAGACAAGCCGGGACTAGCGGGAGGATACGAGCAGTACTTC CSARDKPGLAGGYEQYF
NA NA TRBJ2-7 TRBV12-3/TRBV12-4 TGTGCCAGCAGTTTAGGGCAAGCCCACGAGCAGTACTTC CASSLGQAHEQYF
TRBD1 NA TRBJ2-1 TRBV7-8 TGTGCCAGCAGCTTAGCCAAGAGGGACAGGCAGTCCTACAATGAGCAGTTCTTC CASSLAKRDRQSYNEQFF
TRBD1 many TRBJ2-7 TRBV19 TGTGCCAGTAGTCGGGACAGTGCCTACGAGCAGTACTTC CASSRDSAYEQYF
TRBD1 many TRBJ2-5 TRBV7-9 TGTGCCAGCAGCTCTCCCGGGACAGGGCTTGAGACCCAGTACTTC CASSSPGTGLETQYF
NA many TRBJ2-1 TRBV20-1 TGCAGTGCTAGCCGGGGTAACTCCTACAATGAGCAGTTCTTC CSASRGNSYNEQFF
NA many TRBJ2-7 TRBV9 TGTGCCAGCAGCGTACTGACAGACAACGAGCAGTACTTC CASSVLTDNEQYF
NA many TRBJ1-5 TRBV28 TGTGCCAACTTCTCGCAACAGGGTCCCGACCAGCATTTT CANFSQQGPDQHF
NA NA TRBJ1-2 TRBV12-3/TRBV12-4 TGTGCCAGCACATGGGCCAACTATGGCTACACCTTC CASTWANYGYTF
TRBD2 few TRBJ2-5 TRBV19 TGTGCCAGTAGTATCCGGGGGGTTGAGACCCAGTACTTC CASSIRGVETQYF
NA many TRBJ2-1 TRBV28 TGTGCCAGCAGTTTTGGGGCAGGACCGACCTACAATGAGCAGTTCTTC CASSFGAGPTYNEQFF
TRBD1 few TRBJ1-5 TRBV12-3/TRBV12-4 TGTGCCAGCAGATCCCGGGACAGCGGAAATCAGCCCCAGCATTTT CASRSRDSGNQPQHF
TRBD2 NA TRBJ2-1 TRBV28 TGTGCCAGCAGCCGGGGAATGGCGGGAGCGTACAATGAGCAGTTCTTC CASSRGMAGAYNEQFF
TRBD2 once TRBJ2-6 TRBV6-1 TGTGCCAGCCGCCCGGCTAGCGGGAGGGCCCCTGGGGCCAACGTCCTGACTTTC CASRPASGRAPGANVLTF
NA NA TRBJ2-1 TRBV20-1 TGCAGTGCGTTGCATATGGGGTCTAGGGACTCAGCTAGGGGCGGTTACAATGAGCAGTTCTTC CSALHMGSRDSARGGYNEQFF
NA NA TRBJ2-7 TRBV11-1 TGTGCCAGCAGCAGCCACGCGAGGGGGTCCGAGCAGTACTTC CASSSHARGSEQYF
NA many TRBJ2-3 TRBV14 TGTGCCAGCAGCCATCTCTTCGCAGGGGCAGATACGCAGTATTTT CASSHLFAGADTQYF
TRBD1 few TRBJ2-1 TRBV6-1 TGTGCCAGCACCCTATCTCGACAGGGAAACAATGAGCAGTTCTTC CASTLSRQGNNEQFF
TRBD1 many TRBJ1-1 TRBV18 TGTGCCAGCTCACCAGACAGGGAGGCTGAAGCTTTCTTT CASSPDREAEAFF
NA NA TRBJ1-1 TRBV19 TGTGCCAGTAGTATCACAGGGAGCACTGAAGCTTTCTTT CASSITGSTEAFF
TRBD1 many TRBJ2-7 TRBV7-2 TGTGCCAGCAGTCGTAGCGGGACAGGGGGCGCAGACGAGCAGTACTTC CASSRSGTGGADEQYF
TRBD1 many TRBJ2-5 TRBV29-1 TGCAGCGTCGGACAGGGGGCAGAGACCCAGTACTTC CSVGQGAETQYF
NA many TRBJ1-2 TRBV7-9 TGTGCCAGCAGCTTGGGGGGACGGCGACTTTGGAACTATGGCTACACCTTC CASSLGGRRLWNYGYTF
NA NA TRBJ1-6 TRBV2 TGTGCCAGCAGACTTAATTCACCCCTCCACTTT CASRLNSPLHF
NA NA TRBJ1-1 TRBV9 TGTGCCAGCAGCGTAGGTACGCACACTGAAGCTTTCTTT CASSVGTHTEAFF
NA few TRBJ2-3 TRBV29-1 TGCAGCGCGACGGTGACCACAGATACGCAGTATTTT CSATVTTDTQYF
TRBD2 many TRBJ2-1 TRBV5-1 TGCGCCAGCCAAGCGGGAAGCTCCTACAATGAGCAGTTCTTC CASQAGSSYNEQFF